This TCR beta chain was identified in a study of shared clonotypes between healthy human individuals. Study overall: Per donor, three plates held CD4 naive cells, three held CD4 memory, two held CD8 naive and one held CD8 memory.

Recent acute infections and vaccinations were absent in the healthy HIV-negative adult donors. The investigators split CD4+ cells into a CD45RA+ naive subset and a CD45RA-negative memory subset. Looked up from germline, CDR1 is SEHNR and CDR2 is FQNEAQ (reference sequence). Deletions cut 5 bases from V and 1 base from J, with 14 bases between. The CDR3 is 15 amino acids. Profiling relied on immunoSEQ multiplex PCR, and the TCRdb table lists in-frame clones only, not all of them. The table includes 2 million to 2.5 million clones, approximately 93% detected once. This sequence was found in a man between 18 and 35 years old in good health. Some clones in this sample may be carry-over from other donors' samples. Sequencing input: naive CD4+ T cells from PBMCs. Specified subset: CD45RA+ positively selected. V usage is TRBV7-9 and J usage is TRBJ2-5; TRBD2 is a possible D gene (7 bases). This CDR3 reads CASSRRGALQETQYF. The DNA of the CDR3 is TGTGCCAGCAGCCGTCGGGGGGCCCTCCAAGAGACCCAGTACTTC.